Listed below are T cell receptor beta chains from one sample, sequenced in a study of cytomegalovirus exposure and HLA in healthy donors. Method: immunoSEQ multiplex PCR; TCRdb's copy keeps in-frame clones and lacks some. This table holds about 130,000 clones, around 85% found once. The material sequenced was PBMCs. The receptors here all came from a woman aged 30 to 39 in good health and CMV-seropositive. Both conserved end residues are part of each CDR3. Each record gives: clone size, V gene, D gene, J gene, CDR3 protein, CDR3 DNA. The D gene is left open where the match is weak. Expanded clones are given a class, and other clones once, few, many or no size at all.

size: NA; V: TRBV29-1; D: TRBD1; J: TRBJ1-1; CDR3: CSAGQGKANTEAFF; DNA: TGCAGCGCTGGACAGGGGAAGGCGAACACTGAAGCTTTCTTT
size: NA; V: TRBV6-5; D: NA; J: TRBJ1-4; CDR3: CASSYGQGGEKLFF; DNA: TGTGCCAGCAGTTACGGCCAGGGTGGGGAAAAACTGTTTTTT
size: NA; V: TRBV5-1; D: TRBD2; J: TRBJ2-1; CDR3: CASSDPSGGAYNEQFF; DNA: TGCGCCAGCAGCGACCCTAGCGGGGGGGCCTACAATGAGCAGTTCTTC
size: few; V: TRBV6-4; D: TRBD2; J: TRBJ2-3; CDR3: CASSRTSDTDTQYF; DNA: TGTGCCAGCAGTAGGACTAGCGACACAGATACGCAGTATTTT
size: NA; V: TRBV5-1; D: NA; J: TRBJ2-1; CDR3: CASSLINPTDNEQFF; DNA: TGCGCCAGCAGTCTCATCAATCCTACTGACAATGAGCAGTTCTTC
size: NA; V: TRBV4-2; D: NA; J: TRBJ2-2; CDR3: CASAAVLNTGELFF; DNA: TGTGCCAGCGCAGCGGTTCTGAACACCGGGGAGCTGTTTTTT
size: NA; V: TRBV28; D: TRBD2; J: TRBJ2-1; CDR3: CASSPGLAAIYNEQFF; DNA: TGTGCCAGCAGTCCGGGACTAGCGGCAATTTACAATGAGCAGTTCTTC
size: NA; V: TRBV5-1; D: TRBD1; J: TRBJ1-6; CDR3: CASSGQGTGLGSPLHF; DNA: TGCGCCAGCAGCGGACAGGGAACGGGGCTGGGTTCACCCCTCCACTTT
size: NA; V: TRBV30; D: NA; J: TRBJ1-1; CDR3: CAWVRDLDTEAFF; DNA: TGTGCCTGGGTCAGGGACTTGGACACTGAAGCTTTCTTT
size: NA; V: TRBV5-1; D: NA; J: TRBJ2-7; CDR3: CASSLLPEGVGQYF; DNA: TGCGCCAGCAGCTTGCTCCCCGAGGGGGTCGGGCAGTACTTC
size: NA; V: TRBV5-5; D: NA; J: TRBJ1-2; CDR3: CASSLSGYGYTF; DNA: TGTGCCAGCAGCTTATCCGGGTATGGCTACACCTTC
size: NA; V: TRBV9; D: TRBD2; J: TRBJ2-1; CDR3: CASSTTSGGAAAHNEQFF; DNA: TGTGCCAGCAGCACCACTAGCGGGGGGGCCGCAGCGCACAATGAGCAGTTCTTC
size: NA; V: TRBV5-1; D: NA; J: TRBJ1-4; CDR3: CASRQGPNEKLFF; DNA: TGCGCCAGCAGGCAGGGCCCTAATGAAAAACTGTTTTTT
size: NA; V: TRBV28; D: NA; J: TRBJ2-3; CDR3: CASSFGTRGYF; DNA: TGTGCCAGCAGTTTCGGTACCAGGGGGTATTTT
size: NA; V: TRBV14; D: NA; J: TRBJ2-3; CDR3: CASSQRLEFLTDTQYF; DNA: TGTGCCAGCAGCCAGAGACTGGAGTTCCTCACAGATACGCAGTATTTT
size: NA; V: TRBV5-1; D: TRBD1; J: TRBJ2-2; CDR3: CASSLTPGTGEDRRTGELFF; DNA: TGCGCCAGCAGCTTAACACCCGGGACAGGGGAAGACAGAAGGACCGGGGAGCTGTTTTTT
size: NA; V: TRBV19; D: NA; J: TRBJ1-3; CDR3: CASSMGLSGNTIYF; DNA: TGTGCCAGTAGTATGGGACTGTCTGGAAACACCATATATTTT
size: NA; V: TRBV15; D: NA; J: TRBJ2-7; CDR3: CATSRGTGMKYSYEQYF; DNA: TGTGCCACCAGCAGAGGGACCGGGATGAAGTACTCCTACGAGCAGTACTTC
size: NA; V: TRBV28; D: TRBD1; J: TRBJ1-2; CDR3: CASSLSGQGARGYTF; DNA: TGTGCCAGCAGTTTATCCGGACAGGGGGCTAGAGGCTACACCTTC
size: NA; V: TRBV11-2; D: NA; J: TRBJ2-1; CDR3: CASSWGVGYEQFF; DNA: TGTGCCAGCAGCTGGGGAGTTGGGTATGAGCAGTTCTTC
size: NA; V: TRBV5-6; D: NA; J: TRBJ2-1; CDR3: CASSLVGRADNEQFF; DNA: TGTGCCAGCAGCTTGGTCGGCAGGGCCGACAATGAGCAGTTCTTC
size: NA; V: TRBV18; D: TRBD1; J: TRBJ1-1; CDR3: CASSPLDRGITEAFF; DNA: TGTGCCAGCTCACCTCTGGACAGGGGGATCACTGAAGCTTTCTTT